The present TCR beta chain was sequenced within a study of cytomegalovirus exposure and HLA in healthy donors. This clone has a handful of counts. CDR3 length: 14 amino acids. Trimming stripped 2 bases from V and 3 bases from J, with 11 bases between. The germline CDR1 and CDR2 sequences are GTSNPN and SVGIG (reference sequence). The primer mix had 60 Vbeta and 13 Jbeta primers. The data were produced by immunoSEQ multiplex PCR, yet TCRdb's version contains in-frame clones alone and is incomplete. The sample contains more than 90,000 clones, under 85% of which appear only once. The specimen sequenced was PBMCs. The chain combines TRBV30 with TRBJ1-5; the D is unclear. This receptor was identified in a man between 40 and 49 years old in good health and CMV-seronegative. This CDR3 reads CAWSPGGVNQPQHF. For the CDR3, the DNA is TGTGCCTGGAGTCCTGGAGGAGTCAATCAGCCCCAGCATTTT.